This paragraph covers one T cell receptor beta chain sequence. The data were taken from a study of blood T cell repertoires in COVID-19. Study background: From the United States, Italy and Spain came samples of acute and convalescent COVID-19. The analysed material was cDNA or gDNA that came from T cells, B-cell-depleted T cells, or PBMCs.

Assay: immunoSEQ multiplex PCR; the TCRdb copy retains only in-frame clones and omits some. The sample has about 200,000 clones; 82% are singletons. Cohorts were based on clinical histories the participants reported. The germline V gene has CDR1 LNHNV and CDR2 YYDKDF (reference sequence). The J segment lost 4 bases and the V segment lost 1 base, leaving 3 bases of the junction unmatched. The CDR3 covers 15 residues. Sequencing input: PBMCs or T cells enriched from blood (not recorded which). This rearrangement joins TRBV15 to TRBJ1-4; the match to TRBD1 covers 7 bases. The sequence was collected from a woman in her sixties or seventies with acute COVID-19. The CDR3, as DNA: TGTGCCACCAGCAGAGCGGGACAGAGTAATGAAAAACTGTTTTTT. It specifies CATSRAGQSNEKLFF.